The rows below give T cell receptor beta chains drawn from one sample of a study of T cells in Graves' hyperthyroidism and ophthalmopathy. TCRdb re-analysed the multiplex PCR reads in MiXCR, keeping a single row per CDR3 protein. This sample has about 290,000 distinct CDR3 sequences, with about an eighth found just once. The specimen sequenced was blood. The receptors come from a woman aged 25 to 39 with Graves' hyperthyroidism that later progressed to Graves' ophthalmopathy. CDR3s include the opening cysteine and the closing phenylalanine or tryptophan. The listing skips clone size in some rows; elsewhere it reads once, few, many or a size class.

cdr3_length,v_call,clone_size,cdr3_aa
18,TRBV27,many,CASRPLGLAGDSYNEQFF
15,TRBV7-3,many,CASSLRREGEDTQYF
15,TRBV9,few,CASSTWDRNSGGYTF
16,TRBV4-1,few,CASSQVMDYFLYEQYF
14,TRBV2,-,CASGEKAGDNEQFF
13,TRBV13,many,CASRDFYTGELFF
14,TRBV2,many,CASSDEGLIYEQYF
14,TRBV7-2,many,CASRKGQYNSPLHF
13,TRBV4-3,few,CASSLNHGDTQYF
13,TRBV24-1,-,CATSDNIHNEQFF
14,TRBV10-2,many,CASKTGGPFDEQYF
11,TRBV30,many,CAWSAPNTQTF
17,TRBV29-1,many,CSVEGLSGRANGGELFF
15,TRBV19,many,CASSWRLTENQPQHF
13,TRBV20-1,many,CSARETTSYTQYF
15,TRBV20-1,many,CSAGLAGDWTDTQYF
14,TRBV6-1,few,CASSGRNSNQPQHF
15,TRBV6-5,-,CASSYDSGRNTEAFF
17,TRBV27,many,CASSPPRGRSRTDTQYF
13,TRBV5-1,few,CASSFGRDQPQHF
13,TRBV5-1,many,CASSPFLTDTQYF
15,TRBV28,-,CASNTSGTANYGYTF
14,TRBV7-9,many,CASSLRGGGEKLFF
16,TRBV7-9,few,CASSPRGTGNTGELFF
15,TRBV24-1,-,CTTTAGGDTRSEQFF
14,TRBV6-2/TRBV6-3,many,CASRTSGRAYEQFF
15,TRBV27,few,CASSFLQEDTGELFF
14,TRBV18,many,CASSPGSKSEKLFF
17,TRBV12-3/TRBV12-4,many,CASSTTSRTGLNTEAFF